This is a list of T cell receptor beta chains from one sample in a study of early T cells in non-severe SARS-CoV-2 infection. In TCRdb, the 5' RACE reads were re-called with MiXCR into one record per CDR3 protein. The table includes just under 85,000 distinct CDR3 sequences, 10% detected once. The material was whole blood, obtained at baseline. These TCRs come from an adult who was a healthcare worker with PCR-confirmed SARS-CoV-2 infection or an uninfected control (not recorded which). Both conserved end residues are part of each CDR3. The order of the fields is V gene, J gene, D gene, clone size, CDR3 DNA, CDR3 protein. The D gene is left open where the match is weak. Expanded clones get a size class; other rows say once, few or many, or leave the size out.

TRBV7-9	TRBJ1-5	TRBD1	-	TGTGCCAACATCACCGGGACAGGGAGTGCAAGCAATCAGCCCCAGCATTTT	CANITGTGSASNQPQHF
TRBV10-3	TRBJ1-1	TRBD1	few	TGTGCCATCAGTCCCTCGCCAGGGGGGGACACTGAAGCTTTCTTT	CAISPSPGGDTEAFF
TRBV20-1	TRBJ2-7	-	-	TGCAGTGCTAGAGCAACGTGGGGCGGCGAGCAGTACTTC	CSARATWGGEQYF
TRBV6-6	TRBJ2-7	-	few	TGTGCCAGCAGCGTCCCCCAGCGGAGCTACGAGCAGTACTTC	CASSVPQRSYEQYF
TRBV2	TRBJ2-7	-	many	TGTGCCACCTTCACAGGGGAGGACTCCTACGAGCAGTACTTC	CATFTGEDSYEQYF
TRBV19	TRBJ2-7	TRBD2	many	TGTGCCAGTAGCGGGGGGACCTACGAGCAGTACTTC	CASSGGTYEQYF
TRBV6-1	TRBJ2-7	TRBD1	many	TGTGCCAGCAGCCTCAGGGACAGGGGGCACTACGAGCAGTACTTC	CASSLRDRGHYEQYF
TRBV5-4	TRBJ2-5	-	-	TGTGCCAGCAGCAGCAGCGGTCCGAGCGAGACCCAGTACTTC	CASSSSGPSETQYF
TRBV14	TRBJ2-1	-	many	TGTGCCAGCAGCCCTAGACGGATACAGGGTGAGCAGTTCTTC	CASSPRRIQGEQFF
TRBV21-1	TRBJ2-5	-	-	TGTGCCAGCATGGGCAGGGAGACCCAGTACTTC	CASMGRETQYF
TRBV20-1	TRBJ2-1	-	-	TGCAGTGCTAGAGATAGGGCGGGAATGGACTACAATGAGCAGTTCTTC	CSARDRAGMDYNEQFF
TRBV5-6	TRBJ2-7	TRBD2	-	TGTGCCAGCAGCTTGGGGACTAGCGGGATCTACGAGCAGTACTTC	CASSLGTSGIYEQYF
TRBV20-1	TRBJ2-6	TRBD1	few	TGCAGTGCTAGACCCCCGACAGGGGAGAGGGCCAACGTCCTGACTTTC	CSARPPTGERANVLTF
TRBV2	TRBJ1-1	-	many	TGTGCCAGCAGTGAAACAGGGCAGAACACTGAAGCTTTCTTT	CASSETGQNTEAFF
TRBV7-7	TRBJ1-1	-	-	TGTGCCAGCAGCTTAAATGGACAGTCTGAAGCTTTCTTT	CASSLNGQSEAFF
TRBV20-1	TRBJ2-5	-	few	TGCAGTGCTAGGGGGCTCACCCACCCCATGGGGGAAGAGACCCAGTACTTC	CSARGLTHPMGEETQYF
TRBV5-5	TRBJ2-7	TRBD1	many	TGTGCCAGCAGCTTGGACAGGGGGCAGGGGGAGCAGTACTTC	CASSLDRGQGEQYF
TRBV5-6	TRBJ2-1	TRBD2	many	TGTGCCAGCAGCTTGGCCGGGAGGGCCGGGGAGCAGTTCTTC	CASSLAGRAGEQFF
TRBV2	TRBJ2-7	-	few	TGTGCCAGCAGTGAAGGGTCAGGGGCGATAATCGAGCAGTACTTC	CASSEGSGAIIEQYF
TRBV6-6	TRBJ2-5	TRBD2	-	TGTGCCAGCAGCCCCTGGACTAGCGGACAAGAGACCCAGTACTTC	CASSPWTSGQETQYF
TRBV5-8	TRBJ2-3	-	few	TGTGCCAGCAGTGAGTTACGGGCTCAATTCTACACAGATACGCAGTATTTT	CASSELRAQFYTDTQYF
TRBV10-2	TRBJ2-5	-	-	TGCGCCAGCAGCATGGACCCCCAGGAGACCCAGTACTTC	CASSMDPQETQYF
TRBV11-2	TRBJ2-7	-	-	TGTGCCAGCAGCAACGGGCCGTACTACGAGCAGTACTTC	CASSNGPYYEQYF
TRBV21-1	TRBJ1-2	-	few	TGTGCCAGCAGCAAGAACAGGGGCTACGGCTACACCTTC	CASSKNRGYGYTF
TRBV11-2	TRBJ2-7	TRBD1	-	TGTGCCAGCAGCTTACTGGGACAGAGAGCCTACGAGCAGTACTTC	CASSLLGQRAYEQYF
TRBV7-9	TRBJ2-1	-	few	TGTGCCAGCAGCTTAAATCCCGGGTTACAGTTCTTC	CASSLNPGLQFF
TRBV5-1	TRBJ2-3	-	-	TGCGCCAGCAGCGTAAGCACAGATACGCAGTATTTT	CASSVSTDTQYF
TRBV28	TRBJ2-5	TRBD2	-	TGTGCCAGCAGACGGGAGGGAGAACCAGGGACCCAGTACTTC	CASRREGEPGTQYF
TRBV7-9	TRBJ1-2	-	few	TGTGCCAGCAGCCCCTCTGGTTATGGCTACACCTTC	CASSPSGYGYTF
TRBV11-3	TRBJ2-1	TRBD2	few	TGTGCCAGCAGTGAAAGGACTAGCGGGGGACCTCCGGAGTTC	CASSERTSGGPPEF
TRBV21-1	TRBJ2-7	-	once	TGTGCCAGCAGCACCACCCAGACAGACTACGAGCAGTACTTC	CASSTTQTDYEQYF
TRBV30	TRBJ2-1	-	few	TGTGCCTGGAGTGCGTGGAGGCGGCCCTACAATGAGCAGTTCTTC	CAWSAWRRPYNEQFF
TRBV6-4	TRBJ2-3	-	few	TGTGCCAGCAGTGACTCTTCTTCGACCACAGATACGCAGTATTTT	CASSDSSSTTDTQYF
TRBV5-5	TRBJ2-1	TRBD2	-	TGTGCCAGCAGCTTGGGGCTAGTCGGGGGGACTGAGCAGTTCTTC	CASSLGLVGGTEQFF
TRBV2	TRBJ1-1	-	-	TGTGCCAGCAGTGAGAGGGCGCCAGGCAGATTAAACACTGAAGCTTTCTTT	CASSERAPGRLNTEAFF
TRBV6-2/TRBV6-3	TRBJ2-1	-	-	TGTGCCAGCAGTTACTCCCCGGGTTTTTACAATGAGCAGTTCTTC	CASSYSPGFYNEQFF
TRBV3-1	TRBJ1-1	-	-	TGTGCCAGCAGCCCGCCAGGGCGCAACACTGAAGCTTTCTTT	CASSPPGRNTEAFF
TRBV6-5	TRBJ2-7	-	-	TGTGCCAGCAGTGTGCCTCCCTCCTACGAGCAGTACTTC	CASSVPPSYEQYF
TRBV5-1	TRBJ2-5	-	few	TGCGCCAGCAGCTTGACAGGACCCGAGACCCAGTACTTC	CASSLTGPETQYF
TRBV6-1	TRBJ2-2	-	-	TGTGCCAGCAGAGAACTAGCATCGAACACCGGGGAGCTGTTTTTT	CASRELASNTGELFF
TRBV5-1	TRBJ2-7	TRBD1	-	TGCGCCAGCAGCTTGGGACAGGGGTTTTACGAGCAGTACTTC	CASSLGQGFYEQYF
TRBV20-1	TRBJ1-2	-	few	TGCAGTGCTAGATTAGGGAGAGGTGGCTACACCTTC	CSARLGRGGYTF
TRBV28	TRBJ2-3	-	-	TGTGCCAGCAGCCTGGGGGGGACAGTTTCAGATACGCAGTATTTT	CASSLGGTVSDTQYF
TRBV6-1	TRBJ2-7	TRBD2	many	TGTGCCAGCAGTGATAGCGGGAGGGCCGCGTACGAGCAGTACTTC	CASSDSGRAAYEQYF
TRBV12-3/TRBV12-4	TRBJ1-1	-	many	TGTGCCAGCAGCCCTACAGGGAGGAACACTGAAGCTTTCTTT	CASSPTGRNTEAFF
TRBV4-1	TRBJ2-1	TRBD2	few	TGCGCCAGCAGCCAGGTCACGGGACTAGCGGCCTACAATGAGCAGTTCTTC	CASSQVTGLAAYNEQFF